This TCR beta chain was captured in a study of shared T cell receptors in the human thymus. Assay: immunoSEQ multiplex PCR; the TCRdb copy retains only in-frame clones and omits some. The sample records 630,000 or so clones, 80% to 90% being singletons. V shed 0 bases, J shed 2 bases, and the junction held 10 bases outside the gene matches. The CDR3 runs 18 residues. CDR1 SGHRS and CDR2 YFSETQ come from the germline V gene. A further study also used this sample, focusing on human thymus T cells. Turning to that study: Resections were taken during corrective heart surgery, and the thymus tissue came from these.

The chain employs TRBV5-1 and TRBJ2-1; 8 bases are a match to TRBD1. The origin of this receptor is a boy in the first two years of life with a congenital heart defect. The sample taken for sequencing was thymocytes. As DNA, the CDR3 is TGCGCCAGCAGCTTGGCGGGACGACCGGGACAGGCCTACAATGAGCAGTTCTTC. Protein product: CASSLAGRPGQAYNEQFF.